A selection of T cell receptor beta chains follows, all from one sample in a study of blood T cell repertoires in COVID-19. The method was immunoSEQ multiplex PCR; TCRdb's version includes in-frame clones alone and lacks a portion of them. Here the sample spans roughly 300,000 clones, roughly 85% being singletons. Sequenced: peripheral blood. These receptors all stem from a human donor in a cohort sampled during active COVID-19. Both conserved end residues are part of each CDR3. Each record gives: D gene, J gene, clone size, V gene, CDR3 protein, CDR3 DNA. D genes are given only for firm matches. Expanded clones get a size class; other rows say once, few or many, or leave the size out.

D gene: TRBD1
J gene: TRBJ1-5
clone size: -
V gene: TRBV2
CDR3 protein: CASSAGSGTGGRWSNQPQHF
CDR3 DNA: TGTGCCAGCAGTGCGGGGTCGGGGACAGGGGGCCGGTGGAGCAATCAGCCCCAGCATTTT

D gene: TRBD1
J gene: TRBJ1-4
clone size: -
V gene: TRBV7-9
CDR3 protein: CASREGQGGEKLFF
CDR3 DNA: TGTGCCAGCAGGGAGGGACAGGGCGGTGAAAAACTGTTTTTT

D gene: TRBD1
J gene: TRBJ1-2
clone size: few
V gene: TRBV5-4
CDR3 protein: CASRLGGQGAYGYTF
CDR3 DNA: TGTGCCAGCAGACTGGGTGGACAGGGGGCCTATGGCTACACCTTC

D gene: -
J gene: TRBJ1-1
clone size: -
V gene: TRBV12-3/TRBV12-4
CDR3 protein: CASSFHTEAFF
CDR3 DNA: TGTGCCAGCAGTTTTCATACTGAAGCTTTCTTT

D gene: -
J gene: TRBJ2-7
clone size: -
V gene: TRBV6-5
CDR3 protein: CACSRGSYEQYF
CDR3 DNA: TGTGCCTGCTCCCGGGGCTCCTACGAGCAGTACTTC

D gene: TRBD1
J gene: TRBJ2-7
clone size: -
V gene: TRBV7-9
CDR3 protein: CASSFRTGGENEQYF
CDR3 DNA: TGTGCCAGCAGTTTTAGGACAGGGGGCGAGAACGAGCAGTACTTC

D gene: TRBD1
J gene: TRBJ2-2
clone size: -
V gene: TRBV13
CDR3 protein: CASKGATNTGELFF
CDR3 DNA: TGTGCCAGCAAGGGGGCTACGAACACCGGGGAGCTGTTTTTT

D gene: -
J gene: TRBJ2-1
clone size: -
V gene: TRBV2
CDR3 protein: CASSVRGASYNEQFF
CDR3 DNA: TGTGCCAGCAGCGTTCGGGGGGCCTCCTACAATGAGCAGTTCTTC

D gene: -
J gene: TRBJ1-2
clone size: -
V gene: TRBV7-9
CDR3 protein: CASSLVGGSGYTF
CDR3 DNA: TGTGCCAGCAGCTTAGTGGGGGGTAGCGGCTACACCTTC

D gene: -
J gene: TRBJ2-3
clone size: -
V gene: TRBV2
CDR3 protein: CASSGGTQYF
CDR3 DNA: TGTGCCAGCAGCGGCGGAACGCAGTATTTT

D gene: -
J gene: TRBJ2-3
clone size: few
V gene: TRBV6-5
CDR3 protein: CASSTDRLTDTQYF
CDR3 DNA: TGTGCCAGCAGTACAGACAGGCTCACAGATACGCAGTATTTT

D gene: -
J gene: TRBJ1-5
clone size: -
V gene: TRBV28
CDR3 protein: CASSLGGTQPQHF
CDR3 DNA: TGTGCCAGCAGTCTGGGAGGGACCCAGCCCCAGCATTTT

D gene: TRBD1
J gene: TRBJ1-4
clone size: -
V gene: TRBV6-5
CDR3 protein: CASSLGQGFNEKLFF
CDR3 DNA: TGTGCCAGCAGTTTGGGACAGGGGTTTAATGAAAAACTGTTTTTT

D gene: -
J gene: TRBJ1-1
clone size: -
V gene: TRBV7-3
CDR3 protein: CASSLTDNPNTEAFF
CDR3 DNA: TGTGCCAGCAGCTTAACGGACAACCCGAACACTGAAGCTTTCTTT

D gene: -
J gene: TRBJ2-7
clone size: -
V gene: TRBV18
CDR3 protein: CASSPPTKHEQYF
CDR3 DNA: TGTGCCAGCTCACCACCGACAAAACACGAGCAGTACTTC

D gene: -
J gene: TRBJ2-6
clone size: -
V gene: TRBV9
CDR3 protein: CASSLHSSGANVLTF
CDR3 DNA: TGTGCCAGCAGCTTACACAGCTCTGGGGCCAACGTCCTGACTTTC

D gene: -
J gene: TRBJ2-7
clone size: -
V gene: TRBV3-1/TRBV3-2
CDR3 protein: CASSQTSYEQYF
CDR3 DNA: TGTGCCAGCAGCCAAACTTCCTACGAGCAGTACTTC

D gene: TRBD1
J gene: TRBJ1-1
clone size: -
V gene: TRBV19
CDR3 protein: CASSLRDRGQIMNTEAFF
CDR3 DNA: TGTGCCAGTAGTCTTCGGGACAGGGGACAGATTATGAACACTGAAGCTTTCTTT

D gene: -
J gene: TRBJ2-7
clone size: -
V gene: TRBV12-3/TRBV12-4
CDR3 protein: CASSVAGEQYF
CDR3 DNA: TGTGCCAGCTCAGTGGCTGGCGAGCAGTACTTC

D gene: -
J gene: TRBJ1-5
clone size: -
V gene: TRBV12-3/TRBV12-4
CDR3 protein: CASSFISNQPQHF
CDR3 DNA: TGTGCCAGCAGTTTCATCAGCAATCAGCCCCAGCATTTT

D gene: TRBD1
J gene: TRBJ2-1
clone size: -
V gene: TRBV5-1
CDR3 protein: CASSFYGTGSYNEQFF
CDR3 DNA: TGCGCCAGCAGCTTCTACGGGACAGGGAGCTACAATGAGCAGTTCTTC

D gene: -
J gene: TRBJ1-1
clone size: -
V gene: TRBV7-2
CDR3 protein: CASSLESTGNTEAFF
CDR3 DNA: TGTGCCAGCAGCTTAGAATCAACAGGAAACACTGAAGCTTTCTTT

D gene: -
J gene: TRBJ1-2
clone size: few
V gene: TRBV7-9
CDR3 protein: CASSLVAGIDGYTF
CDR3 DNA: TGTGCCAGCAGCTTAGTTGCGGGGATCGATGGCTACACCTTC

D gene: TRBD1
J gene: TRBJ2-7
clone size: once
V gene: TRBV6-5
CDR3 protein: CASSTPRGSYEQYF
CDR3 DNA: TGTGCCAGCAGTACCCCCAGGGGGAGTTACGAGCAGTACTTC

D gene: TRBD2
J gene: TRBJ2-1
clone size: once
V gene: TRBV11-2
CDR3 protein: CASSLGTSGINEQFF
CDR3 DNA: TGTGCCAGCAGCTTGGGGACTAGCGGGATTAATGAGCAGTTCTTC

D gene: TRBD1
J gene: TRBJ1-4
clone size: -
V gene: TRBV28
CDR3 protein: CASSSRTGPNEKLFF
CDR3 DNA: TGTGCCAGCAGTTCAAGGACAGGGCCTAATGAAAAACTGTTTTTT

D gene: TRBD1
J gene: TRBJ1-1
clone size: -
V gene: TRBV5-4
CDR3 protein: CASSPERTGHAFF
CDR3 DNA: TGTGCCAGCAGCCCGGAAAGGACAGGTCATGCTTTCTTT

D gene: TRBD1
J gene: TRBJ2-7
clone size: -
V gene: TRBV19
CDR3 protein: CASSTQGVNEQYF
CDR3 DNA: TGTGCCAGTAGTACCCAGGGGGTCAACGAGCAGTACTTC

D gene: -
J gene: TRBJ1-1
clone size: -
V gene: TRBV5-4
CDR3 protein: CASSLLGKRGEAFF
CDR3 DNA: TGTGCCAGCAGCTTGTTGGGGAAGAGGGGGGAAGCTTTCTTT

D gene: -
J gene: TRBJ2-7
clone size: -
V gene: TRBV30
CDR3 protein: CAWSVRPSGEQYF
CDR3 DNA: TGTGCCTGGAGTGTACGGCCATCCGGGGAGCAGTACTTC

D gene: -
J gene: TRBJ1-1
clone size: -
V gene: TRBV6-5
CDR3 protein: CASRGTVFTEAFF
CDR3 DNA: TGTGCCAGCAGAGGGACTGTCTTCACTGAAGCTTTCTTT